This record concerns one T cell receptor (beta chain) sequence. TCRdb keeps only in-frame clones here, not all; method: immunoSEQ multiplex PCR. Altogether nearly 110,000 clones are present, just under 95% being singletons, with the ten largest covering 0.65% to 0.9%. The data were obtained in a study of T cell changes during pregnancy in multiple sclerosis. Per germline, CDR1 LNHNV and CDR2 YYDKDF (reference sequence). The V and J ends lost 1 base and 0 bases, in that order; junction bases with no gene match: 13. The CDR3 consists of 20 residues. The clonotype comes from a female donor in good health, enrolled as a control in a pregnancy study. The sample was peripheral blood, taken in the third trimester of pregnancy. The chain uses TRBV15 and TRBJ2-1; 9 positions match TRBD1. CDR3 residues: CATSRGGKGDRVRSYNEQFF. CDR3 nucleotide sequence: TGTGCCACCAGCAGAGGCGGTAAGGGGGACAGGGTACGCTCCTACAATGAGCAGTTCTTC. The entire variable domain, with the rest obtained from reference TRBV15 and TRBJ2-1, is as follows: DAMVIQNPRYQVTQFGKPVTLSCSQTLNHNVMYWYQQKSSQAPKLLFHYYDKDFNNEADTPDNFQSRRPNTSFCFLDIRSPGLGDTAMYLCATSRGGKGDRVRSYNEQFFGPGTRLTVL.